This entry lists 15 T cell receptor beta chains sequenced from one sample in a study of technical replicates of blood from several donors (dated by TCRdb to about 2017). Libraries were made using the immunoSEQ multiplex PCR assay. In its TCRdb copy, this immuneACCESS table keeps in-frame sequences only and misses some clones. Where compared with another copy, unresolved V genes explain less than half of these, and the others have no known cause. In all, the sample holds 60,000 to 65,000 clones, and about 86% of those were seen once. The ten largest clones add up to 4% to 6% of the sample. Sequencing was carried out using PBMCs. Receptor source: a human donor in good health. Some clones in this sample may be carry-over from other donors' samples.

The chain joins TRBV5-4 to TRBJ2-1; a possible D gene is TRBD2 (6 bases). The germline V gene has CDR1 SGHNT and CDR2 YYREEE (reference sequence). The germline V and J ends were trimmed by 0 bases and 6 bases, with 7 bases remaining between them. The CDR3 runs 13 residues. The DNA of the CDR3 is TGTGCCAGCAGCTTGGTGGGAGGCAATGAGCAGTTCTTC. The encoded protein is CASSLVGGNEQFF.

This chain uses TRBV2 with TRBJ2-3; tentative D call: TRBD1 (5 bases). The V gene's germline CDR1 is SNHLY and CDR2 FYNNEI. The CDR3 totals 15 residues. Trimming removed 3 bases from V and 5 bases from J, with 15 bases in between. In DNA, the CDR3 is TGTGCCAGCAGTGATCATTTTTTAGGGGAAGATACGCAGTATTTT. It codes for CASSDHFLGEDTQYF.

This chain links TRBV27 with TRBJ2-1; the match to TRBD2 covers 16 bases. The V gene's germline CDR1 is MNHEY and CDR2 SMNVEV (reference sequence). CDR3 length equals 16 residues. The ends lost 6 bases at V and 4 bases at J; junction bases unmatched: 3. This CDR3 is CASSRGLAGGYNEQFF. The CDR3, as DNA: TGTGCCAGCAGCCGGGGACTAGCGGGAGGGTACAATGAGCAGTTCTTC.

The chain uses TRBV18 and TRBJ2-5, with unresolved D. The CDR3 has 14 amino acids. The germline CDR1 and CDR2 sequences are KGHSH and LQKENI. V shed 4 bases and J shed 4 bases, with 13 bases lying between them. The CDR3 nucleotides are TGTGCCAGCTCACTCACGATGGCCGCAGAGACCCAGTACTTC. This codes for CASSLTMAAETQYF. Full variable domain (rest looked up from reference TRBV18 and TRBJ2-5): NAGVMQNPRHLVRRRGQEARLRCSPMKGHSHVYWYRQLPEEGLKFMVYLQKENIIDESGMPKERFSAEFPKEGPSILRIQQVVRGDSAAYFCASSLTMAAETQYFGPGTRLLVL.

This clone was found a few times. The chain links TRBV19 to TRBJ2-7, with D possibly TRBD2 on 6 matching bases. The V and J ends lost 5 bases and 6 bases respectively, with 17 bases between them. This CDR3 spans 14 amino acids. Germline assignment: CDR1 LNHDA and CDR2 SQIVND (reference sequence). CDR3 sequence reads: CASSPDAGTLEQYF. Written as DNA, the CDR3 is TGTGCCAGTAGTCCTGACGCGGGGACTCTCGAGCAGTACTTC.

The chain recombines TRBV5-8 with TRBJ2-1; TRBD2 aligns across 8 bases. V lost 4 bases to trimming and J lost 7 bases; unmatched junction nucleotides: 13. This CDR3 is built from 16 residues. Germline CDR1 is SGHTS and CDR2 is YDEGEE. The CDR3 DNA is TGTGCCAGCAGCCTCCGAGGGAGCGGGGGAACTAATGAGCAGTTCTTC. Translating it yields CASSLRGSGGTNEQFF.

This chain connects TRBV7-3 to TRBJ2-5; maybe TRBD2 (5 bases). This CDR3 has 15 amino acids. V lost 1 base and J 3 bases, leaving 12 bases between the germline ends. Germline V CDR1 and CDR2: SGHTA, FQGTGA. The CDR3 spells CASSLIGIGEETQYF. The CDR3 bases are TGTGCCAGCAGCTTAATTGGGATCGGGGAAGAGACCCAGTACTTC.

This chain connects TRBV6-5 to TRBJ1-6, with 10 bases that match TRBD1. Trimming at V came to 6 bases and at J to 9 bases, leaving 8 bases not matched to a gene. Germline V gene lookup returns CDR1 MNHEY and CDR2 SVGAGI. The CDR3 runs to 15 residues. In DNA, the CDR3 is TGTGCCAGCAGAACAGGTGGACAGGGGGTTTCACCCCTCCACTTT. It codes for CASRTGGQGVSPLHF.

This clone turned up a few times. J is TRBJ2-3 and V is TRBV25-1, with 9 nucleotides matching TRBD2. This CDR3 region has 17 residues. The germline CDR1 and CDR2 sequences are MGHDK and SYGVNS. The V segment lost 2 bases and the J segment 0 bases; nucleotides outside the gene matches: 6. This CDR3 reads CASSEGLAGRSTDTQYF. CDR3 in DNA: TGTGCCAGCAGTGAAGGCCTAGCGGGGCGCAGCACAGATACGCAGTATTTT.

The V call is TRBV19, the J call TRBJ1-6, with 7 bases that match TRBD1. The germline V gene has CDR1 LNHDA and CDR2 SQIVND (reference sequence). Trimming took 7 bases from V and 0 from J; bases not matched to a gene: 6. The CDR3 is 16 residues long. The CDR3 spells CASNPTGSSYNSPLHF. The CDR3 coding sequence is TGTGCCAGTAATCCGACAGGGAGCTCCTATAATTCACCCCTCCACTTT.

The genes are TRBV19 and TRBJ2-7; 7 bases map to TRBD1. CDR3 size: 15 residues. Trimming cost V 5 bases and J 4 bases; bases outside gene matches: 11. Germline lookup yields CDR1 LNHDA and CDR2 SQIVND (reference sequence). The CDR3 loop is CASSATTGSGYEQYF. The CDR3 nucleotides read TGTGCCAGTAGTGCGACGACAGGGTCGGGGTACGAGCAGTACTTC. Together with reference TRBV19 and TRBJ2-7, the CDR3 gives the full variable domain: DGGITQSPKYLFRKEGQNVTLSCEQNLNHDAMYWYRQDPGQGLRLIYYSQIVNDFQKGDIAEGYSVSREKKESFPLTVTSAQKNPTAFYLCASSATTGSGYEQYFGPGTRLTVT.

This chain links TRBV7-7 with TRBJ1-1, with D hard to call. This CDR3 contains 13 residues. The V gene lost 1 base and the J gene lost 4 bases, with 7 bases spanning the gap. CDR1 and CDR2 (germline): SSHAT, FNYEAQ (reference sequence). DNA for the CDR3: TGTGCCAGCAGCTTAGACTTAAGCACTGAAGCTTTCTTT. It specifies CASSLDLSTEAFF. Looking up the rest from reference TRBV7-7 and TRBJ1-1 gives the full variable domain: GAGVSQSPRYKVTKRGQDVTLRCDPISSHATLYWYQQALGQGPEFLTYFNYEAQPDKSGLPSDRFSAERPEGSISTLTIQRTEQRDSAMYRCASSLDLSTEAFFGQGTRLTVV.

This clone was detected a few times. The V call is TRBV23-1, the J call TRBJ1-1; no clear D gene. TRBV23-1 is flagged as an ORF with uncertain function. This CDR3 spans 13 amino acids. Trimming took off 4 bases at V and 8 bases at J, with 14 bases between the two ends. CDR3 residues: CASSPGLREEAFF. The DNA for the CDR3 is TGCGCCAGCAGTCCCGGCTTAAGGGAGGAAGCTTTCTTT.

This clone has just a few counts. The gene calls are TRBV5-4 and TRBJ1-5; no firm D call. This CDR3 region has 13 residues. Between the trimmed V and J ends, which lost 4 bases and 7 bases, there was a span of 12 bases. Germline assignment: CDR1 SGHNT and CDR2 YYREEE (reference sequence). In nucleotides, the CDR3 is TGTGCCAGCAGCCCCGCCCCAGGCCAGCCCCAGCATTTT. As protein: CASSPAPGQPQHF. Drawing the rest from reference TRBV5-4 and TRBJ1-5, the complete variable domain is ETGVTQSPTHLIKTRGQQVTLRCSSQSGHNTVSWYQQALGQGPQFIFQYYREEENGRGNFPPRFSGLQFPNYSSELNVNALELDDSALYLCASSPAPGQPQHFGDGTRLSIL.

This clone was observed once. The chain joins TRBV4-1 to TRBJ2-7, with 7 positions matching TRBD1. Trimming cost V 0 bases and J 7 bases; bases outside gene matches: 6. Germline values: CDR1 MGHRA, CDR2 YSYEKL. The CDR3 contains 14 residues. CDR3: CASSQDQGRGEQYF. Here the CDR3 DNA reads TGCGCCAGCAGCCAAGATCAGGGCAGGGGGGAGCAGTACTTC.